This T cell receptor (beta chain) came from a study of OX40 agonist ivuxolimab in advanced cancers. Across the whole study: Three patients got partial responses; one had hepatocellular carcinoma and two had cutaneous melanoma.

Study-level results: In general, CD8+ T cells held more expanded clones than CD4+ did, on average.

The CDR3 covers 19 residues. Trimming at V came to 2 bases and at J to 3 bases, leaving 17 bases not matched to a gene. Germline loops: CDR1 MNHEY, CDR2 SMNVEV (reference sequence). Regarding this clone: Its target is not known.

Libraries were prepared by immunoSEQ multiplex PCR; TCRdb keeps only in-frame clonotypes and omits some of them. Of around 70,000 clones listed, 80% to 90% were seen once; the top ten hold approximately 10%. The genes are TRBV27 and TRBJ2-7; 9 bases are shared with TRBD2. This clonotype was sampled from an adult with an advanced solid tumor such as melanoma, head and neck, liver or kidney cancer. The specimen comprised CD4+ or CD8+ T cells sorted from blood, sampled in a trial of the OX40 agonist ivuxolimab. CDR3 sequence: CASSLRLAGIQNRGYEQYF. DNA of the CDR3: TGTGCCAGCAGTTTAAGGCTAGCGGGAATTCAGAATCGCGGCTACGAGCAGTACTTC.